These T cell receptor beta chains were read from a single sample in a study of T cells in Graves' hyperthyroidism and ophthalmopathy. TCRdb analysed the multiplex PCR reads with MiXCR anew, one entry per CDR3 protein. The sample consists of some 600,000 distinct CDR3 sequences, over 11% of them appearing once. Sequencing used blood. The receptors originated from a woman aged 30 to 39 with Graves' hyperthyroidism that later progressed to Graves' ophthalmopathy. The CDR3 runs from the conserved cysteine through the conserved F or W. Fields, in order: clone size, D gene, J gene, V gene, CDR3 DNA, CDR3 protein. D genes are given only for firm matches. The size entry is marked missing in some rows and otherwise reads once, few, many or a size class.

many,TRBD2,TRBJ2-3,TRBV28,TGTGCCACCGGATCTAGCGGGATATCGGATACGCAGTATTTT,CATGSSGISDTQYF
few,.,TRBJ2-1,TRBV28,TGTGCCAGCAGTTCCATCATGAATGAGCAGTTCTTC,CASSSIMNEQFF
many,.,TRBJ1-3,TRBV7-8,TGTGCCAGCAGCTTAGCGATAAGTGACAGTGAAAATTCTGGAAACACCATATATTTT,CASSLAISDSENSGNTIYF
many,.,TRBJ1-2,TRBV19,TGTGCCAGTAGTATTGCCGACGGAGGCTACACCTTC,CASSIADGGYTF
.,TRBD2,TRBJ2-7,TRBV25-1,TGTGCCAGCAGTGATCTAGCGGTCTCCTACGAGCAGTACTTC,CASSDLAVSYEQYF
few,.,TRBJ1-3,TRBV6-4,TGTGCCAGCAGTTCTTCCTTCGGGGTTGGAAACACCATATATTTT,CASSSSFGVGNTIYF
many,.,TRBJ1-5,TRBV2,TGTGCCAGCACCGATTTACAGGGAAGCAATCAGCCCCAGCATTTT,CASTDLQGSNQPQHF
many,.,TRBJ2-7,TRBV6-5,TGTGCCAGCAGTTACAGTGCGGCTGCGGCCTACGAGCAGTACTTC,CASSYSAAAAYEQYF
many,.,TRBJ2-5,TRBV27,TGTGCCAGCAGTAACTATCTCCAAGAGACCCAGTACTTC,CASSNYLQETQYF
many,.,TRBJ1-5,TRBV7-8,TGTGCCAGCAGCTTAGTAACTCCTCTAGAGGGGAATCAGCCCCAGCATTTT,CASSLVTPLEGNQPQHF
many,.,TRBJ1-5,TRBV18,TGTGCCAGCTCACCCGGTGGGGGACATAGCAATCAGCCCCAGCATTTT,CASSPGGGHSNQPQHF
few,.,TRBJ2-7,TRBV6-5,TGTGCCAGCAGTTACTCGGAGGACCGGGCCTACGAGCAGTACTTC,CASSYSEDRAYEQYF
few,TRBD1,TRBJ2-7,TRBV4-1,TGCGCCAGCAGCCCGCCCGGACAGGGGGGCAACGAGCAGTACTTC,CASSPPGQGGNEQYF
many,.,TRBJ2-1,TRBV28,TGTGCCAGCAGTGCGGCTGGAGGGACAGAAAACAATGAGCAGTTCTTC,CASSAAGGTENNEQFF
many,TRBD1,TRBJ1-1,TRBV9,TGTGCCAGCAGCGCGGGACAGGTACTTATGAACACTGAAGCTTTCTTT,CASSAGQVLMNTEAFF
few,.,TRBJ2-2,TRBV6-1,TGTGCCAGCAAATCGGGACTGGGGCGGACCGGGGAGCTGTTTTTT,CASKSGLGRTGELFF
many,TRBD2,TRBJ2-1,TRBV29-1,TGCAGCGTTGAAGGCGGCGCTAGCGGGCACTACAGCTCCTACAATGAGCAGTTCTTC,CSVEGGASGHYSSYNEQFF
.,.,TRBJ1-1,TRBV11-2,TGTGCCAGCAGCTTCCGGGCGGGGGGCACTGAAGCTTTCTTT,CASSFRAGGTEAFF
many,.,TRBJ1-2,TRBV20-1,TGCAGTGCTACCCACGGGACACCAAGAAACTATGGCTACACCTTC,CSATHGTPRNYGYTF
.,TRBD2,TRBJ2-1,TRBV29-1,TGCAGCGTTAGACTAGCGGCTAAGGGGAATGAGCAGTTCTTC,CSVRLAAKGNEQFF
many,.,TRBJ1-1,TRBV19,TGTGCCAGTACTACCGACAGGCTGAACACTGAAGCTTTCTTT,CASTTDRLNTEAFF
few,.,TRBJ2-2,TRBV12-5,TGTGCTAGTGGCACGAGAGCGAGCACTTCCTTGGCTGGCGGGGAGCTGTTTTTT,CASGTRASTSLAGGELFF
many,TRBD1,TRBJ2-5,TRBV11-3,TGTGCCAGCAGCTTTTCCGGGACAGAACTTCAAGAGACCCAGTACTTC,CASSFSGTELQETQYF
.,.,TRBJ1-5,TRBV30,TGTGCCTGGAGTCAATACACAGGGAGGGAGCCCCAGCATTTT,CAWSQYTGREPQHF
many,TRBD1,TRBJ2-1,TRBV7-2,TGTGCCAGCAGTCGACTACAGGGGGCACCCTACAATGAGCAGTTCTTC,CASSRLQGAPYNEQFF
many,.,TRBJ2-5,TRBV6-1,TGTGCCAGCAGCCGACTAGAGGAGGGGTTGGAGACCCAGTACTTC,CASSRLEEGLETQYF
few,.,TRBJ2-7,TRBV27,TGTGCCAGCCCCCTTTCGGACAAGGCAATTTACGAGCAGTACTTC,CASPLSDKAIYEQYF
few,TRBD1,TRBJ1-3,TRBV29-1,TGCAGCGCCCAATGGGGGACAGGGTTGAACACCATATATTTT,CSAQWGTGLNTIYF
many,.,TRBJ1-1,TRBV12-3/TRBV12-4,TGTGCCAGCAGTTCCCAGGACAGATACACTGAAGCTTTCTTT,CASSSQDRYTEAFF
many,.,TRBJ2-7,TRBV28,TGTGCCAGCACGGACGCCTACGAGCAGTACTTC,CASTDAYEQYF
many,.,TRBJ1-1,TRBV30,TGTGCCTGGAGTTGGGCCCAACTAAACACTGAAGCTTTCTTT,CAWSWAQLNTEAFF
.,TRBD1,TRBJ2-7,TRBV2,TGTGCCAGCAGCCAGGACAGGGGGGGAAACGAGCAGTACTTC,CASSQDRGGNEQYF
.,.,TRBJ2-7,TRBV7-9,TGTGCCAGCAGCTTAGCGCTCCCAGGGAACTACGAGCAGTACTTC,CASSLALPGNYEQYF
many,.,TRBJ2-5,TRBV20-1,TGCAGTCCCTCCGGGTCCCCCCAAACCGGGGCCCAGTACTTC,CSPSGSPQTGAQYF
many,.,TRBJ1-1,TRBV30,TGTGCCTGGAGTGGGGGGAACACTGAAGCTTTCTTT,CAWSGGNTEAFF
.,.,TRBJ2-7,TRBV4-1,TGCGCCAGCAGCCAAAACAGGATTTCCTACGAGCAGTACTTC,CASSQNRISYEQYF
many,.,TRBJ2-2,TRBV12-3/TRBV12-4,TGTGCCAGCAGAGATGGGGACACTAACACCGGGGAGCTGTTTTTT,CASRDGDTNTGELFF
.,.,TRBJ2-5,TRBV30,TGTGCCTGGAGTGTGACTAACCGAGACTCTCACCACTTC,CAWSVTNRDSHHF
few,.,TRBJ2-6,TRBV19,TGTGCCAGTAGTTTGGAGGGAACATGGGGGGCCAACGTCCTGACTTTC,CASSLEGTWGANVLTF
few,TRBD1,TRBJ1-1,TRBV7-9,TGTGCCAGCAGCTCAACCGACAGGGGGCTCGGAACTGAAGCTTTCTTT,CASSSTDRGLGTEAFF
many,.,TRBJ1-1,TRBV18,TGTGCCAGCTCACCGAACCGAGGAACTGAAGCTTTCTTT,CASSPNRGTEAFF
many,.,TRBJ1-2,TRBV12-3/TRBV12-4,TGTGCCAGCAGTTTGCTGAACAACTATGGCTACACCTTC,CASSLLNNYGYTF
.,.,TRBJ2-5,TRBV30,TGTGCCTGGAGTGTACAGCTTCAGGAGACCCAGTACTTC,CAWSVQLQETQYF
many,TRBD2,TRBJ2-7,TRBV9,TGTGCCAGCAGCGGCCGGGACTACTACGAGCAGTACTTC,CASSGRDYYEQYF
.,.,TRBJ2-1,TRBV27,TGTGCCAGCAGTGCGGCCGGCTCCTACAATGAGCAGTTCTTC,CASSAAGSYNEQFF
many,.,TRBJ2-1,TRBV7-2,TGTGCCAGCAGCTTATTTCTCGAGGAGCAGTTCTTC,CASSLFLEEQFF